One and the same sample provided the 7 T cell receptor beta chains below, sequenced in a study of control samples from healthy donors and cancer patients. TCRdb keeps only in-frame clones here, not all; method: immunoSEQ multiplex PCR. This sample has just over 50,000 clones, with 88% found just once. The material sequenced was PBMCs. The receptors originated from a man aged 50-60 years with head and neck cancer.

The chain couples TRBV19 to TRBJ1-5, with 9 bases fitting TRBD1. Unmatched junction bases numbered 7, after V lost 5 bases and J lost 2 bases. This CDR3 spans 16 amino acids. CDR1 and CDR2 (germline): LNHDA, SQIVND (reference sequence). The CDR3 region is CASSSRQGERNQPQHF. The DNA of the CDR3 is TGTGCCAGTAGTTCGCGACAGGGGGAGCGCAATCAGCCCCAGCATTTT.

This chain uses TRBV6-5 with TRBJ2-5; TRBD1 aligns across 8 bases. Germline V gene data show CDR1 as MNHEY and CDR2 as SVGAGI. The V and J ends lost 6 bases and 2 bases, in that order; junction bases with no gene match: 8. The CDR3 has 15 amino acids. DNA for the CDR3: TGTGCCAGCAGGGCCGGGACAGGCTCTCAAGAGACCCAGTACTTC. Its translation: CASRAGTGSQETQYF.

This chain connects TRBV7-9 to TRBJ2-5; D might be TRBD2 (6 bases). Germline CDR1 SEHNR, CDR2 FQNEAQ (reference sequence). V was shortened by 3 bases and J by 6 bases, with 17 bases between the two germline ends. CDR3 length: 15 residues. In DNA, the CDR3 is TGTGCCAGCAGCTTGGCTGCGACGGGGGAACAGACCCAGTACTTC. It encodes CASSLAATGEQTQYF.

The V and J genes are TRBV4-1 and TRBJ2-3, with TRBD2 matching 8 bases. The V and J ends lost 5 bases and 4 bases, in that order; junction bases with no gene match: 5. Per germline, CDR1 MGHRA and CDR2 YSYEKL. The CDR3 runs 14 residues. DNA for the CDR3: TGCGCCAGCAGCTTCGGGGGGGCATCAGATACGCAGTATTTT. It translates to CASSFGGASDTQYF.

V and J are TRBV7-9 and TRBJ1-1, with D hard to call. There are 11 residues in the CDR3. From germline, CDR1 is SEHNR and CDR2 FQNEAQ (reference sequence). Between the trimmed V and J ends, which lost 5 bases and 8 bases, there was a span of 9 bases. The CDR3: CASSLNREAFF. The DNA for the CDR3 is TGTGCCAGCAGCCTCAATAGGGAAGCTTTCTTT.

The CDR3 region is CASNTLSTDTQYF. The CDR3 nucleotides are TGTGCCAGCAATACTCTTAGCACAGATACGCAGTATTTT. V usage is TRBV12-3 or TRBV12-4 and J usage is TRBJ2-3; D uncertain. The V gene lost 7 bases and the J gene lost 0 bases, with 8 bases spanning the gap. The CDR3 is 13 residues long.

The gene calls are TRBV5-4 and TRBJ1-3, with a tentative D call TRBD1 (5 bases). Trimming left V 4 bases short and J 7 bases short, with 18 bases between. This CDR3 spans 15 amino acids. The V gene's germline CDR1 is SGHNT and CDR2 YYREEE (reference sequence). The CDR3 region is CASSPREGPRNTIYF. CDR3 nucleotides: TGTGCCAGCAGCCCCCGTGAGGGACCCCGGAACACCATATATTTT.